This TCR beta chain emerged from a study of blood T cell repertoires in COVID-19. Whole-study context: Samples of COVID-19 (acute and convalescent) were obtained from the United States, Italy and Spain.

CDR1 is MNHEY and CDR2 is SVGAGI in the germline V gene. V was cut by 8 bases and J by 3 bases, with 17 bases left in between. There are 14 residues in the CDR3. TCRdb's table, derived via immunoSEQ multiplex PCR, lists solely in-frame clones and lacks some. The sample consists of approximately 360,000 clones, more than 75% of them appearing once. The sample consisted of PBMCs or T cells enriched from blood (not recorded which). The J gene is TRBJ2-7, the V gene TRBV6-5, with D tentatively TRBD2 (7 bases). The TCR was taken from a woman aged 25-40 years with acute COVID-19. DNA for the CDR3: TGTGCCAGCGGAAGCGCGGGGGCCAACTACGAGCAGTACTTC. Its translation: CASGSAGANYEQYF.